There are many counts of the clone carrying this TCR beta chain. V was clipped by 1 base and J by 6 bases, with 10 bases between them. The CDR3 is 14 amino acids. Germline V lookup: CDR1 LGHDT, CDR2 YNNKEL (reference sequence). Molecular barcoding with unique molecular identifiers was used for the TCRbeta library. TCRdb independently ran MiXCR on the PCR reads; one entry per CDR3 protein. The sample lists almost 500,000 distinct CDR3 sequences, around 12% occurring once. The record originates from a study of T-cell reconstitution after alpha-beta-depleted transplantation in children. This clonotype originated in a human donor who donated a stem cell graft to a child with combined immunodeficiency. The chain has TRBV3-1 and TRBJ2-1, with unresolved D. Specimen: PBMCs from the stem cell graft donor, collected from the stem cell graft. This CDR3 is CASSQGVWGNEQFF. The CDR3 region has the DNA TGTGCCAGCAGCCAAGGGGTCTGGGGCAATGAGCAGTTCTTC.